A single sample gave rise to the 9 T cell receptor beta chains below, sequenced in a study of T cells in tuberculosis (dated by TCRdb to 2016 to 2018). The time point label corresponds to: new active TB diagnosis, blood taken before or within 7 days of starting treatment. The library was built by means of the immunoSEQ multiplex PCR assay. The clones in this table, taken by TCRdb from immuneACCESS, are in-frame only. Not every clone is retained; where verified, under half of the shortfall comes from an unresolved V gene, and the cause of the rest is unknown. This sample is represented by about 53,000 clones; roughly 95% of them were singletons. The ten largest clones capture more than 1.2% of the sample. The specimen was PBMCs, collected at tuberculosis diagnosis. Every receptor here comes from an adult with tuberculosis.

The genes are TRBV19 and TRBJ2-7; D perhaps matches TRBD1 (6 bases). CDR1 is LNHDA, CDR2 SQIVND, per germline (reference sequence). The CDR3 totals 15 residues. V was trimmed by 5 bases and J by 1 base, leaving 15 bases between them. CDR3 nucleotide sequence: TGTGCCAGTAGTGAATCGGGACAACGGTCCTACGAGCAGTACTTC. It translates to CASSESGQRSYEQYF.

J is TRBJ1-5 and V is TRBV4-1, with 8 positions matching TRBD1. Per the germline V gene, CDR1 is MGHRA and CDR2 is YSYEKL. This CDR3 has 18 residues. The J segment lost 5 bases and the V segment lost 2 bases, leaving 14 bases of the junction unmatched. The CDR3 here is CASSQRGNHRGDDQPQHF. The CDR3 DNA reads as TGCGCCAGCAGCCAAAGAGGGAATCACAGGGGGGACGATCAGCCCCAGCATTTT.

The rearrangement joins TRBV19 to TRBJ2-7; D ambiguous. V lost 5 bases and J 2 bases, leaving 10 bases between the germline ends. Germline values: CDR1 LNHDA, CDR2 SQIVND (reference sequence). This CDR3 has 13 residues. In nucleotides, the CDR3 is TGTGCCAGTAGTCTCGCCGGAGCCTACGAGCAGTACTTC. It codes for CASSLAGAYEQYF.

This clone was counted once. V usage is TRBV5-4 and J usage is TRBJ1-6, with TRBD1 as a possible D gene (6 bases). Per the germline V gene, CDR1 is SGHNT and CDR2 is YYREEE (reference sequence). V lost 3 bases and J 3 bases, leaving 13 bases between the germline ends. There are 16 residues in the CDR3. CDR3 DNA: TGTGCCAGCAGCTCACGGACAGTTCTCTATAATTCACCCCTCCACTTT. Its translation: CASSSRTVLYNSPLHF.

The rearrangement joins TRBV11-2 to TRBJ2-5; possible D gene TRBD2, 6 bases. Trimming stripped 1 base from V and 2 bases from J, with 11 bases between. The germline gives CDR1 SGHAT, CDR2 FQNNGV. The CDR3 is 15 residues long. The CDR3 protein is CASSLAPSAQETQYF. CDR3 nucleotide sequence: TGTGCCAGCAGCTTAGCGCCTAGCGCACAAGAGACCCAGTACTTC.

V gene TRBV9 combines with J gene TRBJ2-2; 8 bases align to TRBD1. The V segment lost 6 bases and the J segment 4 bases; nucleotides outside the gene matches: 2. Germline assignment: CDR1 SGDLS and CDR2 YYNGEE. The CDR3 is made up of 13 amino acids. CDR3 in amino acids: CASKDRATGELFF. CDR3 nucleotide sequence: TGTGCCAGCAAGGACAGGGCCACCGGGGAGCTGTTTTTT.

The chain employs TRBV6-5 and TRBJ2-7; 7 bases fit TRBD1. The CDR3 is 14 amino acids. Germline V gene sequence: CDR1 MNHEY, CDR2 SVGAGI. Trimming took 6 bases from V and 3 from J; bases not matched to a gene: 8. CDR3 sequence: CASRKTGQYYEQYF. CDR3 DNA: TGTGCCAGCAGAAAGACAGGGCAGTACTACGAGCAGTACTTC.

This chain uses TRBV5-1 with TRBJ1-3; 10 bases line up with TRBD1. This CDR3 has 16 amino acids. The V gene end was trimmed by 4 bases and the J gene end by 3 bases; junction bases not matched to a gene: 7. In germline, CDR1 is SGHRS, CDR2 YFSETQ. In nucleotides, the CDR3 is TGCGCCAGCAGCCTAACGACAGGGGGCGTTGGAAACACCATATATTTT. Translating it yields CASSLTTGGVGNTIYF.

V usage is TRBV6-1 and J usage is TRBJ1-3; possible D gene TRBD1, 5 bases. The germline V gene has CDR1 MNHNS and CDR2 SASEGT. V dropped 8 bases and J dropped 0 bases, with 14 bases sitting between them. This CDR3 comprises 15 residues. CDR3 DNA sequence: TGTGCCAGCGGAGCAGGGCTGAGCTCTGGAAACACCATATATTTT. Residues: CASGAGLSSGNTIYF.